Following are 29 T cell receptor beta chains from one sample sequenced in a study of blood T cell repertoires in COVID-19. Sequencing used immunoSEQ multiplex PCR; TCRdb keeps in-frame clones, though not all of them. The sample holds approximately 97,000 clones, more than 75% seen once. Sequenced sample: peripheral blood. These receptors originate from a human donor in a cohort sampled during active COVID-19.

The V call is TRBV7-9, the J call TRBJ2-1; the D is unclear. V was pared by 1 base and J by 6 bases, with 13 bases between. Germline V gene sequence: CDR1 SEHNR, CDR2 FQNEAQ (reference sequence). CDR3 length: 15 amino acids. CDR3 sequence reads: CASSLVLGSTNEQFF. In nucleotides, the CDR3 is TGTGCCAGCAGCTTAGTTCTCGGTAGCACCAATGAGCAGTTCTTC. The full variable domain, in which reference TRBV7-9 and TRBJ2-1 provide the parts outside the CDR3, is DTGVSQNPRHKITKRGQNVTFRCDPISEHNRLYWYRQTLGQGPEFLTYFQNEAQLEKSRLLSDRFSAERPKGSFSTLEIQRTEQGDSAMYLCASSLVLGSTNEQFFGPGTRLTVL.

This sequence joins TRBV29-1 and TRBJ2-7; 9 bases are a match to TRBD1. The germline V gene has CDR1 SQVTM and CDR2 ANQGSEA. The ends lost 6 bases at V and 2 bases at J; junction bases unmatched: 8. The CDR3 sequence is 14 residues long. CDR3 amino acids: CSVRAGTGTYEQYF. DNA for the CDR3: TGCAGCGTCAGGGCCGGGACAGGGACCTACGAGCAGTACTTC.

The gene calls are TRBV7-3 and TRBJ2-3, with 9 bases that match TRBD1. V gave up 5 bases and J gave up 4 bases; unmatched junction bases: 4. The CDR3 is 14 amino acids. Per the germline V gene, CDR1 is SGHTA and CDR2 is FQGTGA. The DNA of the CDR3 is TGTGCCAGCAGCCCGGACAGGGGTGCAGATACGCAGTATTTT. Amino acids: CASSPDRGADTQYF. Full variable domain (missing parts from reference TRBV7-3 and TRBJ2-3): GAGVSQTPSNKVTEKGKYVELRCDPISGHTALYWYRQSLGQGPEFLIYFQGTGAADDSGLPNDRFFAVRPEGSVSTLKIQRTERGDSAVYLCASSPDRGADTQYFGPGTRLTVL.

The chain joins TRBV18 to TRBJ1-1; D is unresolved. CDR3 size: 16 residues. Germline lookup yields CDR1 KGHSH and CDR2 LQKENI. Trimming cost V 0 bases and J 5 bases, with 16 bases left between them. CDR3 loop: CASSPPRGGFWTEAFF. CDR3 nucleotide sequence: TGTGCCAGCTCACCACCGCGTGGCGGTTTCTGGACTGAAGCTTTCTTT.

The J gene is TRBJ2-5, the V gene TRBV7-2; tentatively, D is TRBD2 (5 bases). Germline V gene data show CDR1 as SGHTA and CDR2 as FQGNSA. This CDR3 region has 13 residues. Trimming stripped 5 bases from V and 2 bases from J, with 9 bases between. The CDR3 is CASSRTRQETQYF. CDR3 DNA sequence: TGTGCCAGCAGCCGTACTAGACAAGAGACCCAGTACTTC.

This clone is a singleton in its sample. The chain combines TRBV10-1 with TRBJ2-5; 8 bases match TRBD2. CDR1 is WNHNN, CDR2 SYGVQD, per germline (reference sequence). With 7 bases clipped from V and 0 bases from J, the junction kept 10 bases outside the gene matches. This CDR3 comprises 16 residues. The CDR3 DNA sequence: TGCGCCAGCAACGTCGGACTAGCTATACACCAAGAGACCCAGTACTTC. Translated, it gives CASNVGLAIHQETQYF.

V is TRBV5-1 and J is TRBJ2-3; 13 nucleotides match TRBD2. The CDR3 covers 15 residues. J lost 3 bases, V lost 6 bases, and 4 bases had no gene match. CDR1 SGHRS and CDR2 YFSETQ come from the germline V gene. CDR3 in amino acids: CASMTSGRSTDTQYF. In DNA, the CDR3 is TGCGCCAGCATGACTAGCGGGAGGAGTACAGATACGCAGTATTTT. Drawing the rest from reference TRBV5-1 and TRBJ2-3, the complete variable domain is KAGVTQTPRYLIKTRGQQVTLSCSPISGHRSVSWYQQTPGQGLQFLFEYFSETQRNKGNFPGRFSGRQFSNSRSEMNVSTLELGDSALYLCASMTSGRSTDTQYFGPGTRLTVL.

The chain recombines TRBV27 with TRBJ2-3; possible D gene TRBD2, 5 bases. The CDR3 consists of 13 residues. V was shortened by 11 bases and J by 2 bases, with 14 bases between the two germline ends. The germline CDR1 and CDR2 sequences are MNHEY and SMNVEV (reference sequence). In DNA, the CDR3 is TGTGCCGCGTACCGGGGAGACACAGATACGCAGTATTTT. It yields the protein CAAYRGDTDTQYF.

As regards this clone: Other DNA sequences within the sample encode an identical CDR3. This chain uses TRBV11-2 with TRBJ2-3, with 11 bases matching TRBD2. This CDR3 region has 18 residues. V was pared by 2 bases and J by 6 bases, with 13 bases of the junction left unmatched. Germline-derived CDR1 and CDR2 are SGHAT and FQNNGV. CDR3 nucleotide sequence: TGTGCCAGCAGCTTAATAGGGACTAGCGGAGGGGGGTTGGATACGCAGTATTTT. This encodes CASSLIGTSGGGLDTQYF.

This clone was observed a single time. The chain links TRBV5-1 to TRBJ2-1; 7 bases agree with TRBD2. V gave up 4 bases and J gave up 0 bases; unmatched junction bases: 10. CDR1 SGHRS and CDR2 YFSETQ come from the germline V gene. The CDR3 totals 17 residues. CDR3 bases: TGCGCCAGCAGCACCCAGCCCCCGGGAGGCTCCTACAATGAGCAGTTCTTC. This translates into CASSTQPPGGSYNEQFF. Together with reference TRBV5-1 and TRBJ2-1, the CDR3 gives the full variable domain: KAGVTQTPRYLIKTRGQQVTLSCSPISGHRSVSWYQQTPGQGLQFLFEYFSETQRNKGNFPGRFSGRQFSNSRSEMNVSTLELGDSALYLCASSTQPPGGSYNEQFFGPGTRLTVL.

The chain combines TRBV5-1 with TRBJ2-5; 7 bases align to TRBD1. V shed 1 base and J 3 bases; nucleotides not matched to a gene: 3. CDR1 and CDR2 from the germline V gene are SGHRS and YFSETQ. The CDR3 runs to 14 residues. In nucleotides, the CDR3 is TGCGCCAGCAGCTTGCCCGGGACAGAAGAGACCCAGTACTTC. Protein sequence: CASSLPGTEETQYF.

The rearrangement links TRBV19 to TRBJ2-7, with D maybe TRBD2 (5 bases). The V end lost 1 base, the J end lost 7 bases, and 17 bases lay between the germline ends. This CDR3 has 15 residues. Germline values: CDR1 LNHDA, CDR2 SQIVND (reference sequence). CDR3 sequence reads: CASSIGSSALREQYF. The CDR3 nucleotides read TGTGCCAGTAGTATAGGAAGTAGCGCGCTTCGGGAGCAGTACTTC.

The chain recombines TRBV29-1 with TRBJ2-7, with TRBD2 as a possible D gene (5 bases). The CDR3 loop spans 16 amino acids. CDR1 and CDR2 (germline): SQVTM, ANQGSEA. V lost 0 bases, J lost 2 bases, and 17 bases lay in between. Here the CDR3 reads CSVEDPCGQLAYEQYF. The CDR3 DNA sequence: TGCAGCGTTGAAGATCCTTGCGGCCAACTAGCCTACGAGCAGTACTTC.

The chain recombines TRBV5-1 with TRBJ2-3; the match to TRBD1 covers 8 bases. This CDR3 has 16 amino acids. V shed 0 bases and J 0 bases; nucleotides not matched to a gene: 3. From germline, CDR1 is SGHRS and CDR2 YFSETQ. The DNA for the CDR3 is TGCGCCAGCAGCTTGGCTGGACAGGGAAGCACAGATACGCAGTATTTT. Protein product: CASSLAGQGSTDTQYF.

This clone was picked up one time. The rearrangement links TRBV18 to TRBJ1-5; tentatively, D is TRBD1 (5 bases). The length of the CDR3 is 14 residues. The V end was cut by 6 bases, the J end by 3 bases, with 12 bases between. The germline CDR1 and CDR2 sequences are KGHSH and LQKENI. CDR3 residues: CASSRGGNNQPQHF. The CDR3 region has the DNA TGTGCCAGCTCCCGGGGGGGGAACAATCAGCCCCAGCATTTT.

This sequence joins TRBV27 and TRBJ2-5, with TRBD1 matching over 9 bases. This CDR3 has 15 amino acids. Losses at the gene ends were 6 bases for V and 2 bases for J; bases not matched to a gene: 7. From germline, CDR1 is MNHEY and CDR2 SMNVEV (reference sequence). CDR3 DNA: TGTGCCAGCAGACCGGGACAGGGACCTCAAGAGACCCAGTACTTC. Encoded protein: CASRPGQGPQETQYF.

V is TRBV19 and J is TRBJ1-6; no reliable D call. Germline V lookup: CDR1 LNHDA, CDR2 SQIVND (reference sequence). The CDR3 is 13 residues long. V lost 4 bases, J lost 9 bases, and 10 bases lay in between. The CDR3 spells CASSNPPSSPLHF. The CDR3 nucleotides are TGTGCCAGTAGTAATCCGCCCAGTTCACCCCTCCACTTT.

The chain links TRBV6-6 to TRBJ1-6; 7 bases agree with TRBD1. Germline V lookup: CDR1 MNHNY, CDR2 SVGAGI (reference sequence). Trimming at V came to 10 bases and at J to 9 bases, leaving 9 bases not matched to a gene. The CDR3 sequence is 13 residues long. CDR3 protein: CAITGATGSPLHF. CDR3 DNA: TGTGCCATCACAGGGGCAACGGGTTCACCCCTCCACTTT.

The rearrangement uses TRBV4-1 and TRBJ1-1, with a weak D call TRBD1 (6 bases). With 4 bases removed from V and 0 bases from J, the gap between germline ends came to 12 bases. The CDR3 is 15 residues long. In germline, CDR1 is MGHRA, CDR2 YSYEKL. Written as DNA, the CDR3 is TGCGCCAGCAGCCGGGAGGGACACATGAACACTGAAGCTTTCTTT. It yields the protein CASSREGHMNTEAFF.

This clone has a single count. The chain combines TRBV27 with TRBJ2-1; 9 nucleotides match TRBD2. CDR3 length equals 18 residues. The V and J ends lost 5 bases and 3 bases, in that order; junction bases with no gene match: 14. The germline gives CDR1 MNHEY, CDR2 SMNVEV (reference sequence). The chain's CDR3 is CASSPDPGLAKRYNEQFF. CDR3 coding DNA: TGTGCCAGCAGTCCGGACCCGGGACTAGCTAAACGCTACAATGAGCAGTTCTTC.

The V call is TRBV5-4, the J call TRBJ2-5; D is perhaps TRBD2 (5 bases). The V and J ends lost 4 bases and 5 bases respectively, with 12 bases between them. Germline V gene lookup returns CDR1 SGHNT and CDR2 YYREEE (reference sequence). This CDR3 comprises 13 residues. CDR3 in DNA: TGTGCCAGCAGCCCCCGAGGGTATGAGACCCAGTACTTC. It yields the protein CASSPRGYETQYF.

V is TRBV11-2 and J is TRBJ2-7, with 10 bases aligning to TRBD1. CDR1 SGHAT and CDR2 FQNNGV come from the germline V gene. The V segment lost 0 bases and the J segment 6 bases; nucleotides outside the gene matches: 2. The length of the CDR3 is 14 residues. CDR3 nucleotide sequence: TGTGCCAGCAGCTTAGAGGGACAGGGGACCGAGCAGTACTTC. This codes for CASSLEGQGTEQYF. Together with reference TRBV11-2 and TRBJ2-7, the CDR3 gives the full variable domain: EAGVAQSPRYKIIEKRQSVAFWCNPISGHATLYWYQQILGQGPKLLIQFQNNGVVDDSQLPKDRFSAERLKGVDSTLKIQPAKLEDSAVYLCASSLEGQGTEQYFGPGTRLTVT.

The V gene is TRBV20-1, the J gene TRBJ1-1, with 7 bases fitting TRBD1. Losses at the gene ends were 3 bases for V and 11 bases for J; bases not matched to a gene: 18. Germline V gives CDR1 DFQATT, CDR2 SNEGSKA (reference sequence). There are 15 residues in the CDR3. This chain's CDR3 is CSASKSTGVEGVAFF. CDR3 DNA sequence: TGCAGTGCTAGTAAAAGTACAGGGGTAGAAGGGGTGGCTTTCTTT.

This clone was detected once. The rearrangement uses TRBV5-1 and TRBJ2-2, with a possible D match to TRBD1 (5 bases). Germline CDR1 is SGHRS and CDR2 is YFSETQ. Trimming left V 3 bases short and J 5 bases short, with 20 bases between. The CDR3 has 17 amino acids. Written as DNA, the CDR3 is TGCGCCAGCAGCTCGCTATTGTCAGGGTCCCGAACCGGGGAGCTGTTTTTT. This translates into CASSSLLSGSRTGELFF. The full variable domain, completed using reference TRBV5-1 and TRBJ2-2, is KAGVTQTPRYLIKTRGQQVTLSCSPISGHRSVSWYQQTPGQGLQFLFEYFSETQRNKGNFPGRFSGRQFSNSRSEMNVSTLELGDSALYLCASSSLLSGSRTGELFFGEGSRLTVL.

The rearrangement links TRBV24-1 to TRBJ2-2, with 10 bases fitting TRBD1. After removal of 1 base from V and 4 bases from J, the junction contained 2 bases not matched to a gene. This CDR3 spans 16 amino acids. Per the germline V gene, CDR1 is KGHDR and CDR2 is SFDVKD. CDR3 protein: CATSDFGTGATGELFF. CDR3 DNA: TGTGCCACCAGTGATTTCGGGACAGGGGCCACCGGGGAGCTGTTTTTT.

The V gene is TRBV7-2, the J gene TRBJ1-1; D possibly corresponds to TRBD1 (6 bases). CDR1 is SGHTA and CDR2 is FQGNSA in the germline V gene. Trimming took off 3 bases at V and 1 base at J, with 9 bases between the two ends. The CDR3 length is 14 residues. The chain's CDR3 is CASSFIQGNTEAFF. The CDR3 DNA is TGTGCCAGCAGCTTTATACAGGGGAACACTGAAGCTTTCTTT.

This chain connects TRBV6-5 to TRBJ2-1, with D uncertain. This CDR3 is built from 13 residues. CDR1 and CDR2 from the germline V gene are MNHEY and SVGAGI. Trimming cost V 2 bases and J 7 bases, with 9 bases left between them. CDR3 loop: CASSYESRNEQFF. In DNA, the CDR3 is TGTGCCAGCAGTTACGAAAGCAGGAATGAGCAGTTCTTC.

The chain is built from TRBV27 and TRBJ1-4; 7 nucleotides match TRBD1. From germline, CDR1 is MNHEY and CDR2 SMNVEV (reference sequence). This CDR3 contains 15 residues. J lost 3 bases, V lost 5 bases, and 6 bases had no gene match. Here the CDR3 reads CASSVGQSSNEKLFF. The CDR3 DNA sequence: TGTGCCAGCAGTGTGGGACAGTCATCTAATGAAAAACTGTTTTTT. Filled out from reference TRBV27 and TRBJ1-4, the complete variable domain reads EAQVTQNPRYLITVTGKKLTVTCSQNMNHEYMSWYRQDPGLGLRQIYYSMNVEVTDKGDVPEGYKVSRKEKRNFPLILESPSPNQTSLYFCASSVGQSSNEKLFFGSGTQLSVL.

This sequence joins TRBV5-1 and TRBJ2-7; maybe TRBD2 (6 bases). From germline, CDR1 is SGHRS and CDR2 YFSETQ. The CDR3 is made up of 14 amino acids. V was cut by 1 base and J by 0 bases, with 8 bases left in between. This chain's CDR3 is CASSLRDFSYEQYF. The CDR3 region has the DNA TGCGCCAGCAGCTTGCGGGACTTCTCCTACGAGCAGTACTTC.